These 31 T cell receptor beta chains were sequenced from one sample in a study of T cell responses to AZD1222 COVID-19 vaccine. Here immunoSEQ multiplex PCR was the method, and the copy in TCRdb shows in-frame clones only, minus some. The data hold around 50,000 clones, with more than 75% observed a single time. This specimen was peripheral blood, taken on day 0 of AZD1222 vaccination. The receptor source for this set is an adult in good health.

This chain uses TRBV3-1 (or the pseudogene TRBV3-2) with TRBJ2-7; D remains unclear. This CDR3 has 14 amino acids. The germline CDR1 and CDR2 sequences are LGHDT and YNNKEL (reference sequence). Trimming took 3 bases from V and 4 from J, leaving 13 bases between them. The CDR3 DNA follows: TGTGCCAGCAGCCAGGGCAGTCCAAAATACGAGCAGTACTTC. Translation gives CASSQGSPKYEQYF.

This clone was recorded once. The J gene is TRBJ1-1, the V gene TRBV10-3; D is ambiguous. The germline V gene has CDR1 ENHRY and CDR2 SYGVKD. V was clipped by 7 bases and J by 7 bases, with 16 bases between them. CDR3 length equals 13 residues. The CDR3 protein is CAIISGENDEAFF. CDR3 sequence (DNA): TGTGCCATCATTTCCGGGGAGAACGATGAAGCTTTCTTT.

This clone was observed a few times. J is TRBJ1-1 and V is TRBV7-2, with D perhaps TRBD1 (6 bases). V lost 5 bases to trimming and J lost 1 base, with 8 bases between them. Germline V CDR1 and CDR2: SGHTA, FQGNSA. CDR3 length equals 13 residues. CDR3 coding DNA: TGTGCCAGCAGCCCGGGACAGAACACTGAAGCTTTCTTT. Its protein product is CASSPGQNTEAFF.

The sample holds one count of this clone. The rearrangement links TRBV24-1 to TRBJ1-1, with no clear D. The CDR3 covers 13 residues. V dropped 8 bases and J dropped 4 bases, with 13 bases sitting between them. Germline values: CDR1 KGHDR, CDR2 SFDVKD. CDR3 nucleotides: TGTGCCACCAATAAGGATTCCGGCACTGAAGCTTTCTTT. It is translated as CATNKDSGTEAFF.

CDR3 residues: CASSLSGNTIYF. The CDR3 bases are TGTGCCAGCAGTTTATCGGGAAACACCATATATTTT. The chain carries TRBV28 and TRBJ1-3; D is unresolved. V lost 1 base and J 4 bases, leaving 2 bases between the germline ends. This CDR3 has 12 amino acids. CDR1 and CDR2 from the germline V gene are MDHEN and SYDVKM. Together with reference TRBV28 and TRBJ1-3, the CDR3 gives the full variable domain: DVKVTQSSRYLVKRTGEKVFLECVQDMDHENMFWYRQDPGLGLRLIYFSYDVKMKEKGDIPEGYSVSREKKERFSLILESASTNQTSMYLCASSLSGNTIYFGEGSWLTVV.

The rearrangement links TRBV6-5 to TRBJ1-6, with D unclear. Per germline, CDR1 MNHEY and CDR2 SVGAGI. There are 13 residues in the CDR3. The V gene lost 6 bases and the J gene lost 7 bases, with 10 bases spanning the gap. This chain's CDR3 is CASRTQGNSPLHF. CDR3 nucleotides: TGTGCCAGCAGAACGCAAGGCAATTCACCCCTCCACTTT.

This clone was detected only a few times. The chain couples TRBV2 to TRBJ2-3; D could derive from TRBD1 or TRBD2 (5 bases each). CDR1 SNHLY and CDR2 FYNNEI come from the germline V gene. The CDR3 is 13 amino acids. The V end was cut by 8 bases, the J end by 2 bases, with 11 bases between. The CDR3 coding sequence is TGTGCCAGCGGGGGAAGGTTCACAGATACGCAGTATTTT. Amino acid sequence: CASGGRFTDTQYF.

This clone was counted only a few times. V is TRBV18 and J is TRBJ1-6, with D possibly matching TRBD1 (5 bases). The germline CDR1 and CDR2 sequences are KGHSH and LQKENI. Trimming stripped 3 bases from V and 12 bases from J, with 18 bases between. The CDR3 is made up of 15 amino acids. The chain's CDR3 is CASSPWDLAQGPLHF. CDR3 coding DNA: TGTGCCAGCTCACCCTGGGACCTTGCCCAGGGACCCCTCCACTTT.

This clone was seen at least ten times. This chain links TRBV4-2 with TRBJ2-6; D not certain. CDR1 is LGHNA, CDR2 YNFKEQ, per germline. V was trimmed by 0 bases and J by 0 bases, leaving 3 bases between them. This CDR3 is built from 15 residues. CDR3 sequence: CASSQEVSGANVLTF. CDR3 coding DNA: TGTGCCAGCAGCCAAGAGGTCTCTGGGGCCAACGTCCTGACTTTC.

The V and J genes are TRBV27 and TRBJ1-5; maybe TRBD1 (6 bases). The V gene lost 1 base and the J gene lost 5 bases, with 15 bases spanning the gap. The CDR3 spans 16 residues. Per the germline V gene, CDR1 is MNHEY and CDR2 is SMNVEV (reference sequence). The CDR3 DNA is TGTGCCAGCAGTTTATTGGGGACACAGTTTGATCAGCCCCAGCATTTT. Translating it yields CASSLLGTQFDQPQHF.

This clone came up once. The CDR3: CSVAYRGDQPQHF. CDR3 bases: TGCAGCGTTGCGTACAGGGGGGATCAGCCCCAGCATTTT. The chain uses TRBV29-1 and TRBJ1-5, with 8 bases identical to TRBD1. CDR1 and CDR2 from the germline V gene are SQVTM and ANQGSEA. With 4 bases clipped from V and 5 bases from J, the junction kept 4 bases outside the gene matches. The CDR3 is 13 amino acids.

J is TRBJ2-1 and V is TRBV4-3; D perhaps matches TRBD1 (5 bases). The germline CDR1 and CDR2 sequences are LGHNA and YSLEER. Trimming stripped 1 base from V and 7 bases from J, with 8 bases between. The length of the CDR3 is 13 residues. The CDR3 region has the DNA TGCGCCAGCAGCCAAGTAGGGGTTAATGAGCAGTTCTTC. It codes for CASSQVGVNEQFF.

This clone has just a few counts. V and J are TRBV3-1 (or the pseudogene TRBV3-2) and TRBJ1-2; tentatively, D is TRBD1 (5 bases). Per germline, CDR1 LGHDT and CDR2 YNNKEL (reference sequence). The CDR3 runs to 14 residues. V shed 1 base and J shed 8 bases, with 14 bases lying between them. CDR3 residues: CASSQGSSGDGYTF. CDR3 in DNA: TGTGCCAGCAGCCAAGGCAGTTCGGGGGACGGCTACACCTTC.

The chain combines TRBV27 with TRBJ2-1; 15 nucleotides line up with TRBD2. The germline V gene has CDR1 MNHEY and CDR2 SMNVEV (reference sequence). J gave up 8 bases and V 6 bases, and 8 bases lay outside the gene matches. This CDR3 is built from 16 residues. CDR3 residues: CASSGLAGGLRHEQFF. The CDR3 DNA is TGTGCCAGCAGCGGACTAGCGGGAGGGCTTCGTCATGAGCAGTTCTTC.

The J gene is TRBJ1-2, the V gene TRBV7-8; possible D gene TRBD1, 5 bases. Germline lookup yields CDR1 SGHVS and CDR2 FQNEAQ. The CDR3 runs 14 residues. Trimming took off 3 bases at V and 3 bases at J, with 11 bases between the two ends. CDR3 sequence (DNA): TGTGCCAGCAGCTTTATGATAGGGGACTATGGCTACACCTTC. This sequence encodes CASSFMIGDYGYTF.

The rearrangement links TRBV5-1 to TRBJ2-3; D remains ambiguous. Germline V gene lookup returns CDR1 SGHRS and CDR2 YFSETQ. Trimming stripped 0 bases from V and 2 bases from J, with 7 bases between. The CDR3 consists of 14 residues. The CDR3, as DNA: TGCGCCAGCAGCTTGGGAGCGCCCACAGATACGCAGTATTTT. This gives the protein CASSLGAPTDTQYF. The complete variable domain, with remaining parts taken from reference TRBV5-1 and TRBJ2-3, reads KAGVTQTPRYLIKTRGQQVTLSCSPISGHRSVSWYQQTPGQGLQFLFEYFSETQRNKGNFPGRFSGRQFSNSRSEMNVSTLELGDSALYLCASSLGAPTDTQYFGPGTRLTVL.

This chain uses TRBV9 with TRBJ1-2; 9 bases align to TRBD1. CDR3 size: 18 residues. J was trimmed by 4 bases and V by 5 bases; bases with no gene match: 18. Germline CDR1 reads SGDLS; CDR2 reads YYNGEE. This CDR3 reads CASSARTGATDGFYGYTF. The CDR3 DNA reads TGTGCCAGCAGTGCAAGGACAGGGGCGACCGATGGTTTCTATGGCTACACCTTC.

The rearrangement joins TRBV24-1 to TRBJ1-1; D possibly corresponds to TRBD1 (6 bases). Germline V gene lookup returns CDR1 KGHDR and CDR2 SFDVKD. There are 13 residues in the CDR3. Trimming left V 5 bases short and J 5 bases short, with 11 bases between. The CDR3 loop reads CATSAGGLTEAFF. CDR3 DNA: TGTGCCACCAGTGCGGGGGGGCTTACTGAAGCTTTCTTT.

The genes are TRBV2 and TRBJ2-1; 10 nucleotides line up with TRBD2. CDR3 length: 14 residues. Germline loops: CDR1 SNHLY, CDR2 FYNNEI. Trimming at V came to 3 bases and at J to 15 bases, leaving 11 bases not matched to a gene. CDR3 protein: CASSEGLARSGRFF. CDR3 in DNA: TGTGCCAGCAGTGAGGGACTAGCGCGATCAGGTCGGTTCTTC.

This clone was seen just once. The junction departs from the called germline gene at one end, perhaps through a read error. This chain uses TRBV7-7 with TRBJ2-1, with 8 nucleotides matching TRBD2. The length of the CDR3 is 16 residues. Per the germline V gene, CDR1 is SSHAT and CDR2 is FNYEAQ (reference sequence). The CDR3 coding sequence is TGTGCTAGCAGCCCAGGAACACTAGCGGAATACAATGAGCAGTTCTTC. Translating it yields CASSPGTLAEYNEQFF.

This chain joins TRBV7-6 and TRBJ1-2; D is undetermined. Trimming removed 5 bases at V and 2 bases at J, with 18 bases between. There are 16 residues in the CDR3. Germline-derived CDR1 and CDR2 are SGHVS and FNYEAQ. CDR3 loop: CASSPSGSWANYGYTF. DNA for the CDR3: TGTGCCAGCAGCCCCTCTGGATCTTGGGCAAACTATGGCTACACCTTC.

The J gene is TRBJ2-7, the V gene TRBV6-4; either TRBD1 or TRBD2 may fit D (5 bases each). Between the trimmed V and J ends, which lost 6 bases and 3 bases, there was a span of 24 bases. The CDR3 sequence is 17 residues long. Germline V gives CDR1 MRHNA, CDR2 SNTAGT. This CDR3 is CASSPRRSRVAGYEQYF. The CDR3 DNA sequence: TGTGCCAGCAGCCCAAGGAGAAGCAGGGTTGCGGGCTACGAGCAGTACTTC.

The chain employs TRBV27 and TRBJ1-6; TRBD1 matches 10 bases. The CDR3 loop spans 18 amino acids. The trim removed 0 bases at V and 9 bases at J, leaving 11 bases unmatched. Looked up from germline, CDR1 is MNHEY and CDR2 is SMNVEV (reference sequence). CDR3 sequence reads: CASSLSWFGTGAVSPLHF. In DNA form, the CDR3 reads TGTGCCAGCAGTTTATCGTGGTTCGGGACAGGGGCAGTTTCACCCCTCCACTTT.

The chain joins TRBV15 to TRBJ1-2, with D maybe TRBD1 (6 bases). CDR1 and CDR2 from the germline V gene are LNHNV and YYDKDF (reference sequence). Trimming took off 0 bases at V and 5 bases at J, with 7 bases between the two ends. This CDR3 is built from 13 residues. In nucleotides, the CDR3 is TGTGCCACCAGCAGAGACGGGACATATGGCTACACCTTC. Translation: CATSRDGTYGYTF.

This clone turned up a few times. V and J are TRBV30 and TRBJ2-2; 11 positions agree with TRBD2. Per germline, CDR1 GTSNPN and CDR2 SVGIG (reference sequence). The junction had 8 bases not matched to a gene; V was cut back by 4 bases and J by 1 base. This CDR3 region has 17 residues. CDR3 DNA: TGTGCCTGGACTCGCCCTAGCGGGAGGTGGAACACCGGGGAGCTGTTTTTT. It yields the protein CAWTRPSGRWNTGELFF.

The chain joins TRBV19 to TRBJ2-7; perhaps TRBD2 as D (5 bases). The V end lost 7 bases, the J end lost 2 bases, and 15 bases lay between the germline ends. Per the germline V gene, CDR1 is LNHDA and CDR2 is SQIVND (reference sequence). The CDR3 is 14 amino acids. The CDR3 protein is CASTKSGRAYEQYF. The CDR3 nucleotides are TGTGCCAGTACCAAATCGGGGAGAGCCTACGAGCAGTACTTC.

The J gene is TRBJ1-5, the V gene TRBV5-8, with 9 bases lining up with TRBD1. CDR1 and CDR2 from the germline V gene are SGHTS and YDEGEE. The V segment lost 0 bases and the J segment 5 bases; nucleotides outside the gene matches: 0. CDR3 length: 14 amino acids. CDR3 sequence: CASSLGTGDQPQHF. The CDR3 DNA reads as TGTGCCAGCAGCTTGGGGACAGGGGATCAGCCCCAGCATTTT.

This sequence joins TRBV2 and TRBJ2-7, with a possible D match to TRBD2 (7 bases). The germline gives CDR1 SNHLY, CDR2 FYNNEI. The CDR3 consists of 14 residues. V was pared by 7 bases and J by 0 bases, with 13 bases between. DNA of the CDR3: TGTGCCAGCACGGGGGGCTTGAGCTCCTACGAGCAGTACTTC. Translated, it gives CASTGGLSSYEQYF. Drawing the rest from reference TRBV2 and TRBJ2-7, the complete variable domain is EPEVTQTPSHQVTQMGQEVILRCVPISNHLYFYWYRQILGQKVEFLVSFYNNEISEKSEIFDDQFSVERPDGSNFTLKIRSTKLEDSAMYFCASTGGLSSYEQYFGPGTRLTVT.

There are a few counts of this clone. The chain has TRBV5-1 and TRBJ2-5; TRBD2 agrees at 8 bases. Germline CDR1 reads SGHRS; CDR2 reads YFSETQ. The CDR3 is 16 amino acids. Trimming removed 0 bases from V and 4 bases from J; junction bases left unmatched: 8. CDR3 amino acids: CASSLGIAGIRETQYF. DNA of the CDR3: TGCGCCAGCAGCTTGGGGATAGCGGGAATACGAGAGACCCAGTACTTC.

The chain uses TRBV13 and TRBJ1-2; TRBD1 agrees at 7 bases. CDR3 size: 15 residues. Germline V gene lookup returns CDR1 PRHDT and CDR2 FYEKMQ (reference sequence). The V gene end was trimmed by 4 bases and the J gene end by 2 bases; junction bases not matched to a gene: 7. DNA for the CDR3: TGTGCCAGCAGCTACCGCATACAGGGGAACTATGGCTACACCTTC. As protein: CASSYRIQGNYGYTF.

This clone turned up a few times. V usage is TRBV30 and J usage is TRBJ2-7, with 7 bases matching TRBD2. V was pared by 0 bases and J by 5 bases, with 4 bases of the junction left unmatched. CDR3 length: 13 residues. Per germline, CDR1 GTSNPN and CDR2 SVGIG (reference sequence). CDR3 sequence: CAWSVGLSDEQYF. CDR3 bases: TGTGCCTGGAGTGTGGGACTATCCGACGAGCAGTACTTC.